The 5 T cell receptor beta chains presented below share a single source sample, sequenced in a study of immune heterogeneity within non-small cell lung tumors (dated by TCRdb to 2017 to 2018). TCRdb names HiSeq X Ten as the instrument used. A multiplex PCR system amplified the TCR beta CDR3 region, with a first 10-cycle round using 32 V-gene forward and 13 J-gene reverse primers. Using fastp trimming at Q25 and MiXCR clonotype assembly, TCRdb reanalyzed the public sequencing data and kept in-frame beta chains. For every CDR3 protein sequence, its rows merge into one entry that carries the most common genes and DNA. The sample records approximately 2,000 distinct CDR3 sequences, 25% to 30% of which are singletons. About an eighth of the sample lies in the top ten. Genomic DNA extracted from bulk tumor tissue served as TCR template, with roughly 600 ng gDNA amplified per sample. During surgery, multiple biopsies were taken from each primary tumor, with sampling sites spaced as far apart as possible within the tumor mass. The study cohort was described as untreated and was composed of newly diagnosed NSCLC cases undergoing curative surgery.

The sample comprised lung tumor tissue. These TCRs come from a woman aged 50 to 60 with non-small cell lung cancer.

CDR3 protein: CASSDGWTGSNGYTF. CDR3 nucleotide sequence: TGTGCCAGCAGTGATGGGTGGACAGGGAGTAATGGCTACACCTTC. The V gene is TRBV2, the J gene TRBJ1-2, with 8 bases matching TRBD1. The ends lost 3 bases at V and 6 bases at J; junction bases unmatched: 9. CDR3 size: 15 residues. CDR1 and CDR2 from the germline V gene are SNHLY and FYNNEI.

This clonotype showed up just a few times. The chain links TRBV2 to TRBJ2-7; a possible D gene is TRBD2 (5 bases). The germline V and J ends were trimmed by 6 bases and 3 bases, with 9 bases remaining between them. CDR1 and CDR2 from the germline V gene are SNHLY and FYNNEI. CDR3 size: 12 residues. The CDR3 reads CASSGLNYEQYF. The CDR3 coding sequence is TGTGCCAGCAGCGGACTTAACTACGAGCAGTACTTC.

V gene TRBV4-1 combines with J gene TRBJ2-7; tentative D call: TRBD1 (5 bases). This CDR3 has 17 amino acids. V dropped 0 bases and J dropped 2 bases, with 17 bases sitting between them. Germline CDR1 and CDR2: MGHRA and YSYEKL. The CDR3 is CASSQELLVQATYEQYF. CDR3 nucleotide sequence: TGCGCCAGCAGCCAAGAGCTGCTGGTACAGGCAACCTACGAGCAGTACTTC.

This clonotype was observed a handful of times. The gene calls are TRBV11-2 and TRBJ1-1; no firm D call. The V end was cut by 2 bases, the J end by 8 bases, with 9 bases between. The CDR3 consists of 12 residues. CDR1 and CDR2 from the germline V gene are SGHAT and FQNNGV. In DNA, the CDR3 is TGTGCCAGCAGCTTATATCGTGGCGAAGCTTTCTTT. It encodes CASSLYRGEAFF.

In its sample, this clonotype was seen a few times. V gene TRBV6-1 combines with J gene TRBJ2-6; D ambiguous. V was cut by 10 bases and J by 1 base, with 11 bases left in between. The CDR3 is 14 amino acids. The germline V gene has CDR1 MNHNS and CDR2 SASEGT. The CDR3 DNA is TGTGCCACATTCACCTCATCTGGGGCCAACGTCCTGACTTTC. Protein sequence: CATFTSSGANVLTF.